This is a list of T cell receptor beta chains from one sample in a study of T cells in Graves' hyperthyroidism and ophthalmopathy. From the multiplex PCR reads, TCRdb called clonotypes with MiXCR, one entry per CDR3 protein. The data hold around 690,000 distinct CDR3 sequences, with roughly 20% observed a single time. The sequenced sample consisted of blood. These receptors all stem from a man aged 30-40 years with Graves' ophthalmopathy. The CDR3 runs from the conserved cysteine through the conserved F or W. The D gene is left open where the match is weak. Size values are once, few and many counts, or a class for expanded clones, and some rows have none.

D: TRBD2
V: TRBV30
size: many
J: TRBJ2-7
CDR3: CAWTGGTTYEQYF
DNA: TGTGCCTGGACGGGCGGGACTACCTACGAGCAGTACTTC

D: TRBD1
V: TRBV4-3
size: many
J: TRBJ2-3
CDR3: CASSQEGPRGGSTDTQYF
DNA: TGCGCCAGCAGCCAAGAAGGTCCCAGAGGGGGCTCCACAGATACGCAGTATTTT

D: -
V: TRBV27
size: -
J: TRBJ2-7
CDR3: CASSFTLTSEQYF
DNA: TGTGCCAGCAGTTTTACCCTAACGAGCGAGCAGTACTTC

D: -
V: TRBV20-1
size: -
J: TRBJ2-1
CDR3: CSASGQGFVNEQFF
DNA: TGCAGTGCTAGTGGTCAGGGATTCGTTAATGAGCAGTTCTTC

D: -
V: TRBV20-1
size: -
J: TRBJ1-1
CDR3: CSAREMGGMKGLNTEAFF
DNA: TGCAGTGCTAGAGAGATGGGGGGGATGAAGGGCCTGAACACTGAAGCTTTCTTT

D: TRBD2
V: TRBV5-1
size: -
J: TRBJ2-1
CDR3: CASSLKLGTIYNEQFF
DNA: TGCGCCAGCAGCTTAAAACTAGGGACTATCTACAATGAGCAGTTCTTC

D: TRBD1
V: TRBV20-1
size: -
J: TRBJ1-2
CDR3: CSAPRGQGVYGYTF
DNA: TGCAGTGCCCCACGGGGACAGGGCGTATATGGCTACACCTTC

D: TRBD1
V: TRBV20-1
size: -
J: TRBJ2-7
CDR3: CSANRGEQYF
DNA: TGCAGTGCTAACAGGGGGGAGCAGTACTTC

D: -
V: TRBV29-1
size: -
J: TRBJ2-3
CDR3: CSVEDLLAFTDTQYF
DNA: TGCAGCGTTGAAGATCTACTCGCATTTACAGATACGCAGTATTTT

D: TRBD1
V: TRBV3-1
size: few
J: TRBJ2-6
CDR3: CASSGQGALPGANVLTF
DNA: TGTGCCAGCAGCGGACAGGGGGCCCTACCTGGGGCCAACGTCCTGACTTTC

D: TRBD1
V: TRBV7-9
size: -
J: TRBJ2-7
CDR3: CASSTYTGGAIYEQYF
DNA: TGTGCCAGCAGCACCTATACAGGGGGCGCCATATACGAGCAGTACTTC

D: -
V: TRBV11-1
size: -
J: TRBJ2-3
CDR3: CASSHLGSSPSTDTQYF
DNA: TGTGCCAGCAGCCACCTAGGGAGTAGCCCTAGCACAGATACGCAGTATTTT

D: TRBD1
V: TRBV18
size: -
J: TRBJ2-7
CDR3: CASSPGQIRGQYF
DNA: TGTGCCAGCTCACCGGGACAGATCCGGGGGCAGTACTTC